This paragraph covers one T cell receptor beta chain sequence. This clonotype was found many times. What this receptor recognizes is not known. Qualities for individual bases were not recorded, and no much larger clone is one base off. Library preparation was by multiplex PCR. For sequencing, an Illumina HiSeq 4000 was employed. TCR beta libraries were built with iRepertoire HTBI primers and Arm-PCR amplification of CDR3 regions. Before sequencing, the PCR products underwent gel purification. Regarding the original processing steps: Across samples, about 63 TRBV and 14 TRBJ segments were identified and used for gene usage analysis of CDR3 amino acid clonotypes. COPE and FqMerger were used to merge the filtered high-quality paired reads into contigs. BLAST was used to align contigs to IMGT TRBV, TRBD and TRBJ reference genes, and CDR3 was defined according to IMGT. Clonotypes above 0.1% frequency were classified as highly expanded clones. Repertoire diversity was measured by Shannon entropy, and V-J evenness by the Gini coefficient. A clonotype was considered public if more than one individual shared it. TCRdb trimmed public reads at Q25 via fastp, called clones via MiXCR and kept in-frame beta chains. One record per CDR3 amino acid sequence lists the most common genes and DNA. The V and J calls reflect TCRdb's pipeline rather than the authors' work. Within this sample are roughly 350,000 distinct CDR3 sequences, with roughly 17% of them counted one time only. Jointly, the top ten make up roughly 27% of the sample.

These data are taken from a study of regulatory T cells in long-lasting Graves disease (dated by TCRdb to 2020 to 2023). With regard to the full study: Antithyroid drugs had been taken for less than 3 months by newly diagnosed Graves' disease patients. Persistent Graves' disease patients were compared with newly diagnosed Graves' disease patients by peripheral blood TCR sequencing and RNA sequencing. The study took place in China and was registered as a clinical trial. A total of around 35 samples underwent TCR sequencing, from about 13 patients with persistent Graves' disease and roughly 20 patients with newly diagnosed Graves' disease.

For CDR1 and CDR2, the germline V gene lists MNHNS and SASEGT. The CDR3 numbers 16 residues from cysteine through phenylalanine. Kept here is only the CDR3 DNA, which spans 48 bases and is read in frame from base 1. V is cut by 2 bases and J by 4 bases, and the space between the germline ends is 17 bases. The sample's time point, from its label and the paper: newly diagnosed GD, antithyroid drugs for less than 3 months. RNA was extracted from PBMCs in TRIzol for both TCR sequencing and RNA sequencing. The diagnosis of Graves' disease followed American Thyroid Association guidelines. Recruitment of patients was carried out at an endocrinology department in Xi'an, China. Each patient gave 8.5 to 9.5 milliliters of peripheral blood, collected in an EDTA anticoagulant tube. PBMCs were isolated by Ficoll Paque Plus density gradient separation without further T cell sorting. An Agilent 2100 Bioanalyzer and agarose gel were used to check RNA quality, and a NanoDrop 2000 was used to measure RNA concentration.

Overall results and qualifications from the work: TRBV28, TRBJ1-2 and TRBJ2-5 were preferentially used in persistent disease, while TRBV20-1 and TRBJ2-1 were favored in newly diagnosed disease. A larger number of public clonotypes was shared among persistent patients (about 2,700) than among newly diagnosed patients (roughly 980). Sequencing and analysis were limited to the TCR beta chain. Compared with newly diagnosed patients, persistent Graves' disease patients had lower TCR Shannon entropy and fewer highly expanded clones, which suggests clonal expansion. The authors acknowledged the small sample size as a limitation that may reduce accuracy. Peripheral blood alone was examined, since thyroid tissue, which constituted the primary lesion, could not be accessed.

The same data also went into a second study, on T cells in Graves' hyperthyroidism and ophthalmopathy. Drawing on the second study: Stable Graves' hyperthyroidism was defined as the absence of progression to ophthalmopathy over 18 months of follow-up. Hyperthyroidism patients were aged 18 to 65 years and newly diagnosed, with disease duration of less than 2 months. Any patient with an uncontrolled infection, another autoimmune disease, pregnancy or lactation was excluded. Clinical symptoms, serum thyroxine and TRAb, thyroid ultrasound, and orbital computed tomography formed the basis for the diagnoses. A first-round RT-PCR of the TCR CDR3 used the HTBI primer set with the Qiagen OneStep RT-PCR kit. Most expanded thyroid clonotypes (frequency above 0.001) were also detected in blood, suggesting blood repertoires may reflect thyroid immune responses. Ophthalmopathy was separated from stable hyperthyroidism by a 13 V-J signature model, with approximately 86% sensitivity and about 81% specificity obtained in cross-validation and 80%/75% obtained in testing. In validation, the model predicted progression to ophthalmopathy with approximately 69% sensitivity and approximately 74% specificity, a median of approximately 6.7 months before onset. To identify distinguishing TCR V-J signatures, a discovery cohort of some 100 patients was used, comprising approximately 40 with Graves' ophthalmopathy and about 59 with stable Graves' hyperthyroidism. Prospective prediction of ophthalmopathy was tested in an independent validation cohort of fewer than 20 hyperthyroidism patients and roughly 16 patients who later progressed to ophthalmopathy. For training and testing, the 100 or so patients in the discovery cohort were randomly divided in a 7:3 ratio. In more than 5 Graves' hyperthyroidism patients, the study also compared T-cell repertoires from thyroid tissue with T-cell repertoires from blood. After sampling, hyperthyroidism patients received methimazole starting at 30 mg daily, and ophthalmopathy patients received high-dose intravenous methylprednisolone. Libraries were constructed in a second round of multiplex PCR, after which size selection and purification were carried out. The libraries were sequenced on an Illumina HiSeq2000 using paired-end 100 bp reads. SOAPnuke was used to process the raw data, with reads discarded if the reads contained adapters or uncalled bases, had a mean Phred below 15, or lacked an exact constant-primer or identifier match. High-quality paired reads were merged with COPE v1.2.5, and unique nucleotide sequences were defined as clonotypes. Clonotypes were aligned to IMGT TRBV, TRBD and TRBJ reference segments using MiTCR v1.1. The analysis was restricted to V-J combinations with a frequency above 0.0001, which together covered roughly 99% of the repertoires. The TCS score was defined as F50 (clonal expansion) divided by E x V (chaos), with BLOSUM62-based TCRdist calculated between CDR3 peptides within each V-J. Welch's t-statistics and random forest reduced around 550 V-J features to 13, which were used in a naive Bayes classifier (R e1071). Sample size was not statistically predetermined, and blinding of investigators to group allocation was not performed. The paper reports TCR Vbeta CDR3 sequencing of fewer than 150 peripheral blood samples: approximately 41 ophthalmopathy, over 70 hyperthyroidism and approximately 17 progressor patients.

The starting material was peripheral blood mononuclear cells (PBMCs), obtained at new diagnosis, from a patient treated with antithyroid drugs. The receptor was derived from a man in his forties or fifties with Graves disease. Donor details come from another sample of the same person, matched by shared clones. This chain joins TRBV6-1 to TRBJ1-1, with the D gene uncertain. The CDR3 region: CASSESRWMAGTEAFF. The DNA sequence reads TGTGCCAGCAGTGAAAGTAGATGGATGGCGGGCACTGAAGCTTTCTTT.